A selection of T cell receptor beta chains follows, all from one sample in a study of CD8+CD57+ T cells in acquired aplastic anemia. MiXCR was run by TCRdb on the reads, yielding one entry per CDR3 protein. The sample has about 190,000 distinct CDR3 sequences; roughly half are singletons. The sample comprised sorted CD4+, CD8+, or CD8+CD57+ T cells (not recorded which) from PBMCs. The receptor set was obtained from a human donor in good health, serving as a control. Each CDR3 is given without its conserved first and last residue. The D gene is left open where the match is weak.

V,length,D,CDR3
TRBV28,15,NA,ASSFGGVRSGNQPQH
TRBV28,13,NA,ASSFYRSTNEKLF
TRBV7-2,14,TRBD1,ASSSRTGPNNSPLH
TRBV18,13,NA,ASSPWEDPRYGYT
TRBV7-9,11,TRBD1,ASSSTGDQPQH
TRBV2,11,NA,ASSEDGHYGYT
TRBV7-2,13,TRBD1,ASSSRGPVNTEAF
TRBV6-5,12,TRBD1,ASSLDRGQQPQH
TRBV24-1,10,NA,ATSFQGKGYT
TRBV10-3,14,TRBD2,AISSSGGLNTGELF
TRBV9,13,TRBD2,ASSVIGRTTDTQY
TRBV10-3,13,NA,AINAPNGGGYEQY
TRBV18,13,TRBD1,ASSPRLDRADGYT
TRBV15,10,NA,ATSSNGVGYT
TRBV10-3,14,TRBD1,AIRANPGQGYNEQF
TRBV7-2,13,NA,ASRGLGTPTGELF
TRBV11-3,11,NA,ASSWGLNNEQF
TRBV10-2,14,TRBD1,ASSIDRALFQETQY
TRBV5-1,15,TRBD1,ASSLEAGGPTNSPLH